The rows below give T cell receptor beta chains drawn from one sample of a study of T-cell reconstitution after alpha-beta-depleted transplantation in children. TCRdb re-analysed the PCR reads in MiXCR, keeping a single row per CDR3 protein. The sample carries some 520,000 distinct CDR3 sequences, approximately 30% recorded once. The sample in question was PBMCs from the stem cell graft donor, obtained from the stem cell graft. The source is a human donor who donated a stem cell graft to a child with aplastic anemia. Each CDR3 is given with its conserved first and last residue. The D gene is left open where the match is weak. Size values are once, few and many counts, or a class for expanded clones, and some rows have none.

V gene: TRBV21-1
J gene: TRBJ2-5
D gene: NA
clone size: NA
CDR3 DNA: TGTGCCACCCAGGAAACTACAGGGGGTTGGTATGAGACCCAGTACTTC
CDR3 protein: CATQETTGGWYETQYF

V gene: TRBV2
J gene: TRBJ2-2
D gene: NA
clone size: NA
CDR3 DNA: TGTGCCAGCAGTGAAGATGAGGGGTCCGGGGAGCTGTTTTTT
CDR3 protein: CASSEDEGSGELFF

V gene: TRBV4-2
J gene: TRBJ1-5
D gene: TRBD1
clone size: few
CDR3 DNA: TGTGCCAGCAGCCAGGCGACAGGGAATAGTGGCAATCAGCCCCAGCATTTT
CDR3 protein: CASSQATGNSGNQPQHF

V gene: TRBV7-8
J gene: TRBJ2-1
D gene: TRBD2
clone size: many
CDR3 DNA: TGTGCCAGCGGCGGGGGCGGGGGGCCCGGGAATGAGCAGTTCTTC
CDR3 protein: CASGGGGGPGNEQFF

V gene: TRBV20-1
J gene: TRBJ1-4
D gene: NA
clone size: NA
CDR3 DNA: TGCAGTGCTAGAGATCTGGGGGTGGGTAATGAAAAACTGTTTTTT
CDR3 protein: CSARDLGVGNEKLFF

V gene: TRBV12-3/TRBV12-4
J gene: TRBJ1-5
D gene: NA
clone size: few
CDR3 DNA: TGTGCCAGCAGATCAGGGGTCAATCAGCCCCAGCATTTT
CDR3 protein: CASRSGVNQPQHF

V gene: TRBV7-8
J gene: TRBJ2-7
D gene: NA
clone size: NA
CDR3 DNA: TGTGCCAGCAGCTCACCGGCTGAGGGGGGTTCCGAGCAGTACTTC
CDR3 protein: CASSSPAEGGSEQYF

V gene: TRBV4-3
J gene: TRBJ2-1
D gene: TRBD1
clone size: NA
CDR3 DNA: TGCGCCAGCAGCCCTTCTACAGGGGGTTCCTACAATGAGCAGTTCTTC
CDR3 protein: CASSPSTGGSYNEQFF

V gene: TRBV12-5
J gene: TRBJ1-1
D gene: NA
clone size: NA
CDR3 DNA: TGTGCTAGTGGTCTTAAGACTGAAGCTTTCTTT
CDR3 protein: CASGLKTEAFF

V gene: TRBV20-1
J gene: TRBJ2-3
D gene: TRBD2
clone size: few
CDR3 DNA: TGCAGTGCTAGAGGTACTAGCGAGGGCACAGATACGCAGTATTTT
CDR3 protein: CSARGTSEGTDTQYF

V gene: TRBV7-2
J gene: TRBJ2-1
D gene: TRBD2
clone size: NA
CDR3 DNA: TGTGCCAGCAGCTTGACTAGCGGGAAAGAAGGCAATGAGCAGTTCTTC
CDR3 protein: CASSLTSGKEGNEQFF

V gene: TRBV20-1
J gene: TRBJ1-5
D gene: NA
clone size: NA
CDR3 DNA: TGCAGTGCCTTACCCATGGGGCAGCAGGATCAGCCCCAGCATTTT
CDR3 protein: CSALPMGQQDQPQHF

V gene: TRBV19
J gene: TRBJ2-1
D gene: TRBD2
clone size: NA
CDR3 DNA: TGTGCCAGTAGTGGACTAGCGGGAGCCTACAATGAGCAGTTCTTC
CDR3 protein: CASSGLAGAYNEQFF

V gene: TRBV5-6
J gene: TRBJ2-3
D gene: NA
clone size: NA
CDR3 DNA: TGTGCCAGCAGCTCCCCGGGACGGCTTTCCGAGGACACAGATACGCAGTATTTT
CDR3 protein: CASSSPGRLSEDTDTQYF

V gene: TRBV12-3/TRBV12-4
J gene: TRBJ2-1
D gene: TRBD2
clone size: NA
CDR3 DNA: TGTGCCAGCAGTCCAAGGACTAGCGGGAGCGATGAGCAGTTCTTC
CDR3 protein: CASSPRTSGSDEQFF

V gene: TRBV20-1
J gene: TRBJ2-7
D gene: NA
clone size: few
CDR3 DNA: TGCAGTGCTATAGCCCTCGGCGAGCAGTACTTC
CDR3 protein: CSAIALGEQYF

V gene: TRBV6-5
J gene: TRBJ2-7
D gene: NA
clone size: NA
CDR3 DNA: TGTGCCAGCAGTTACTATACCTCCGGGACAAAAATTGAGCAGTACTTC
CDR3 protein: CASSYYTSGTKIEQYF

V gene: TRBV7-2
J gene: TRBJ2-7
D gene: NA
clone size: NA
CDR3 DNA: TGTGCCAGCAGCTTCCACGACGGATACTACGAGCAGTACTTC
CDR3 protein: CASSFHDGYYEQYF

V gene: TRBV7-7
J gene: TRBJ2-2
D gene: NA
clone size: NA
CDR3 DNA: TGTGCCAGCAGCTTAGGGGCCACCGGGGAGCTGTTTTTT
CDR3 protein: CASSLGATGELFF

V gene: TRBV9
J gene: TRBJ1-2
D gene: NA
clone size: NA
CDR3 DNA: TGTGCCAGCAGCGTCGGAGGGGGTAATTCGATAAATGGCTACACCTTC
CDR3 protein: CASSVGGGNSINGYTF

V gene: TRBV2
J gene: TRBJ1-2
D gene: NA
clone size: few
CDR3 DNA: TGTGCCAGCAGGCAGGCCGCCAACTATGGCTACACCTTC
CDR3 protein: CASRQAANYGYTF

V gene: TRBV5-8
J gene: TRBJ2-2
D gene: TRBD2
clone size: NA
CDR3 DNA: TGTGCCAGCAGCTTGTACGGGAGGTTGAACACCGGGGAGCTGTTTTTT
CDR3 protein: CASSLYGRLNTGELFF

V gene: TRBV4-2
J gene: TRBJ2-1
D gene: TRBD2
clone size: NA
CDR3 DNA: TGTGCCAGCAGCCCCGGGACTAGCGGGAGTGATAGGTACAATGAGCAGTTCTTC
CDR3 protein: CASSPGTSGSDRYNEQFF

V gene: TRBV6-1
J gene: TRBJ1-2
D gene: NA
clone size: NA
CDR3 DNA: TGTGCCAGCAGTGAAAGTACAATTAACTATGGCTACACCTTC
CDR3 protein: CASSESTINYGYTF

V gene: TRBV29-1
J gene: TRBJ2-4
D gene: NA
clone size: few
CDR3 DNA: TGCAGCGTTGTATTGACCAAAAACATTCAGTACTTC
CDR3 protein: CSVVLTKNIQYF

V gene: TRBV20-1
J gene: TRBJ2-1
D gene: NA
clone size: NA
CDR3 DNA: TGCAGTGCTAGACGGGCCCACAGGGAGGGCTCCTACAATGAGCAGTTCTTC
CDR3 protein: CSARRAHREGSYNEQFF

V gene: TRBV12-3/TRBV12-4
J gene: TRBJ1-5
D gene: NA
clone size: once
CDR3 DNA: TGTGCCAGCACTGACGCGTTTCTGAATCAGCCCCAGCATTTT
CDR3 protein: CASTDAFLNQPQHF

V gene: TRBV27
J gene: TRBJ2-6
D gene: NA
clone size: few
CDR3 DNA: TGTGCCAGCAAGAGCTCTGGGGCCAACGTCCTGACTTTC
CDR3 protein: CASKSSGANVLTF

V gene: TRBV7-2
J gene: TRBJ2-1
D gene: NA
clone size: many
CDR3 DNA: TGTGCCAGCAGCTTGAACTACAATGAGCAGTTCTTC
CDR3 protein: CASSLNYNEQFF

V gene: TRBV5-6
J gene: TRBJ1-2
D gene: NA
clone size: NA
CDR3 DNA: TGTGCCAGCAGCCGGTCGAGGAGGGGTGATTATGGCTACACCTTC
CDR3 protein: CASSRSRRGDYGYTF

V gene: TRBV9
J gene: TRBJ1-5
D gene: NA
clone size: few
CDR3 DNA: TGTGCCAGCAGCGGCAACAGCAATCAGCCCCAGCATTTT
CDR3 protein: CASSGNSNQPQHF

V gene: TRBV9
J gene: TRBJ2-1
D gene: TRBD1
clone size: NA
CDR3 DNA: TGTGCCAGCTCTCTTACGGACAGGGACGTTAGCCTGAGCTCCTACAATGAGCAGTTCTTC
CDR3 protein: CASSLTDRDVSLSSYNEQFF

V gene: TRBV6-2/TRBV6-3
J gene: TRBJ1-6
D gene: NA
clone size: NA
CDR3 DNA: TGTGCCAGCAGTTACCCAGGAGTACAGGATTCACCCCTCCACTTT
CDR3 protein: CASSYPGVQDSPLHF

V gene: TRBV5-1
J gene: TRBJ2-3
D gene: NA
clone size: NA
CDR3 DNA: TGCGCCAGCAGCTTGGGGGTTCTCACAGATACGCAGTATTTT
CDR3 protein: CASSLGVLTDTQYF

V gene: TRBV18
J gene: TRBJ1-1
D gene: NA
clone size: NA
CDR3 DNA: TGTGCCAGCTCAGAGACGCAGAACACTGAAGCTTTCTTT
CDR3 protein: CASSETQNTEAFF

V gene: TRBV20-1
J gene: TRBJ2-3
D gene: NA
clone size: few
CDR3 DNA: TGCAGTGCTGAGGGGACGGAACGCACAGATACGCAGTATTTT
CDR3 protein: CSAEGTERTDTQYF